This T cell receptor beta chain was obtained from a study of T cells in localized non-small cell lung cancer. This clone was recorded once. V shed 5 bases and J shed 3 bases, with 17 bases lying between them. The CDR3 is made up of 16 amino acids. Germline assignment: CDR1 LNHDA and CDR2 SQIVND (reference sequence). TCRdb's copy holds only in-frame clones and misses some; the assay was immunoSEQ multiplex PCR. The sample yields nearly 11,000 clones, about four fifths seen once. The sequenced sample was peripheral blood mononuclear cells, obtained before any cancer treatment. The chain is built from TRBV19 and TRBJ1-3; D not resolved. This receptor was obtained from a female donor over 55 with stage II lung adenocarcinoma. The CDR3: CASSPRGLPFGNTIYF. The CDR3 DNA reads TGTGCCAGTAGTCCCCGGGGTCTTCCATTTGGAAACACCATATATTTT.